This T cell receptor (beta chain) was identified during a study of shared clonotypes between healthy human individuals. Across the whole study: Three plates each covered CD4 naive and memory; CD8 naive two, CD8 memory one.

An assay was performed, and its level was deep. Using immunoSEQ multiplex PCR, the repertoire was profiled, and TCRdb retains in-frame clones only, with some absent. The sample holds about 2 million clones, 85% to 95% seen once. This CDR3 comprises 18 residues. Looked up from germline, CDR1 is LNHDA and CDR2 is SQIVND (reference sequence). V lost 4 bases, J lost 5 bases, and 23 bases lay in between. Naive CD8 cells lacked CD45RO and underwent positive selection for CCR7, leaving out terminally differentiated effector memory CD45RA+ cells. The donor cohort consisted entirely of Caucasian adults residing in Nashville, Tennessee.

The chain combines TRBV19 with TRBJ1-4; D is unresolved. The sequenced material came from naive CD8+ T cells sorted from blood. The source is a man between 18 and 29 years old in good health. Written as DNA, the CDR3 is TGTGCCAGTAGTAATCTTCCGGCTCTCCGAAGAGGAAATGAAAAACTGTTTTTT. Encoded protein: CASSNLPALRRGNEKLFF.